Below are 28 T cell receptor beta chains sequenced from a single sample in a study of blood T cell repertoires in COVID-19 (dated by TCRdb to the early 2020s). The library was produced with the immunoSEQ multiplex PCR assay. The clones in this table, taken by TCRdb from immuneACCESS, are in-frame only. Not every clone is retained; where verified, under half of the shortfall comes from an unresolved V gene, and the cause of the rest is unknown. This sample holds about 160,000 clones; approximately 86% were observed only once. The ten most abundant clones make up approximately 7% of the sample. Sequencing used peripheral blood. The receptor set was obtained from a man at least 80 years old with COVID-19, enrolled during active disease.

This chain uses TRBV11-2 with TRBJ1-3, with no clear D. Trimming cost V 0 bases and J 4 bases, with 7 bases left between them. The CDR3 has 14 residues. CDR1 and CDR2 from the germline V gene are SGHAT and FQNNGV. The DNA of the CDR3 is TGTGCCAGCAGCTTAGAAAGAGAAGGAAACACCATATATTTT. It yields the protein CASSLEREGNTIYF.

V and J are TRBV5-6 and TRBJ2-1; 13 bases agree with TRBD2. Germline V gene lookup returns CDR1 SGHDT and CDR2 YYEEEE. This CDR3 has 19 amino acids. The V segment lost 2 bases and the J segment 2 bases; nucleotides outside the gene matches: 10. The CDR3 DNA is TGTGCCAGCAGCTTACCACCCGGGACTAGCGGGGACCCCTACAATGAGCAGTTCTTC. Translation: CASSLPPGTSGDPYNEQFF.

The genes are TRBV2 and TRBJ2-1, with 8 nucleotides matching TRBD1. V trimming: 7 bases; J trimming: 9 bases; junction bases outside the gene matches: 17. The CDR3 has 16 residues. CDR1 SNHLY and CDR2 FYNNEI come from the germline V gene. The DNA of the CDR3 is TGTGCCAGCATTTTCCAGGGGGGCCTCGGGACAGGTGAGCAGTTCTTC. It codes for CASIFQGGLGTGEQFF. Using reference TRBV2 and TRBJ2-1 for the parts outside the CDR3, the full variable domain is EPEVTQTPSHQVTQMGQEVILRCVPISNHLYFYWYRQILGQKVEFLVSFYNNEISEKSEIFDDQFSVERPDGSNFTLKIRSTKLEDSAMYFCASIFQGGLGTGEQFFGPGTRLTVL.

The chain recombines TRBV9 with TRBJ2-7, with 11 bases identical to TRBD2. This CDR3 comprises 16 residues. After removal of 0 bases from V and 5 bases from J, the junction contained 7 bases not matched to a gene. Germline CDR1 is SGDLS and CDR2 is YYNGEE. The DNA of the CDR3 is TGTGCCAGCAGCGTAGGAGCTAGCGGGGGGAGGGACGAGCAGTACTTC. Encoded protein: CASSVGASGGRDEQYF.

In its sample, this clone was seen many times. CDR3 sequence reads: CASSQEGSTSRPQFF. DNA for the CDR3: TGTGCCAGCAGCCAAGAAGGATCAACTAGTCGGCCCCAGTTCTTC. The chain links TRBV3-1 (or the pseudogene TRBV3-2) to TRBJ2-1; possibly TRBD2 for D (5 bases). CDR1 LGHDT and CDR2 YNNKEL come from the germline V gene (reference sequence). Trimming stripped 0 bases from V and 13 bases from J, with 19 bases between. The CDR3 is 15 residues long.

V gene TRBV3-1 (or the pseudogene TRBV3-2) combines with J gene TRBJ1-6, with D perhaps TRBD1 (6 bases). The V end lost 4 bases, the J end lost 9 bases, and 16 bases lay between the germline ends. This CDR3 contains 15 residues. Germline CDR1 reads LGHDT; CDR2 reads YNNKEL (reference sequence). The CDR3 here is CASSRQGKIGSPLHF. Here the CDR3 DNA reads TGTGCCAGCAGCCGTCAGGGGAAGATAGGTTCACCCCTCCACTTT.

The chain recombines TRBV28 with TRBJ2-7, with 8 positions matching TRBD1. The CDR3 is 14 residues long. V shed 2 bases and J 3 bases; nucleotides not matched to a gene: 3. The V gene's germline CDR1 is MDHEN and CDR2 SYDVKM. The CDR3 DNA follows: TGTGCCAGCAGTTTAGCAGGGGGCTACTACGAGCAGTACTTC. It translates to CASSLAGGYYEQYF. The variable domain in full, with the rest retrieved from reference TRBV28 and TRBJ2-7, is DVKVTQSSRYLVKRTGEKVFLECVQDMDHENMFWYRQDPGLGLRLIYFSYDVKMKEKGDIPEGYSVSREKKERFSLILESASTNQTSMYLCASSLAGGYYEQYFGPGTRLTVT.

The chain couples TRBV5-1 to TRBJ1-2; TRBD1 agrees at 8 bases. The CDR3 loop spans 14 amino acids. Trimming cost V 3 bases and J 8 bases; bases outside gene matches: 9. CDR1 SGHRS and CDR2 YFSETQ come from the germline V gene. This CDR3 reads CASSSGQAAGGYTF. As DNA, the CDR3 is TGCGCCAGCAGCTCGGGACAGGCCGCGGGGGGCTACACCTTC.

This chain joins TRBV5-1 and TRBJ2-3, with TRBD2 identical over 14 bases. CDR3 length: 19 residues. Germline values: CDR1 SGHRS, CDR2 YFSETQ. With 3 bases clipped from V and 1 base from J, the junction kept 10 bases outside the gene matches. CDR3 region: CASSSGTSGGAGGTDTQYF. CDR3 in DNA: TGCGCCAGCAGCTCCGGGACTAGCGGGGGCGCCGGCGGCACAGATACGCAGTATTTT.

The chain has TRBV7-2 and TRBJ1-1; the D is unclear. V lost 1 base and J lost 7, with 13 bases in between. The CDR3 spans 14 residues. Germline V gene data show CDR1 as SGHTA and CDR2 as FQGNSA. Here the CDR3 reads CASSLEAWEDEAFF. The CDR3, as DNA: TGTGCCAGCAGCTTAGAGGCCTGGGAGGATGAAGCTTTCTTT.

V and J are TRBV7-9 and TRBJ1-1; a possible D gene is TRBD1 (6 bases). The CDR3 length is 17 residues. CDR1 is SEHNR and CDR2 is FQNEAQ in the germline V gene (reference sequence). Between the trimmed V and J ends, which lost 4 bases and 0 bases, there was a span of 18 bases. The CDR3 region is CASSSPRGRAMNTEAFF. CDR3 sequence (DNA): TGTGCCAGCAGCTCGCCTAGGGGGAGGGCGATGAACACTGAAGCTTTCTTT.

This chain connects TRBV5-1 to TRBJ1-6; D may be TRBD1 (5 bases). V was shortened by 3 bases and J by 7 bases, with 11 bases between the two germline ends. The CDR3 consists of 14 residues. Germline values: CDR1 SGHRS, CDR2 YFSETQ. The chain's CDR3 is CASSSEDINSPLHF. As DNA, the CDR3 is TGCGCCAGCAGCTCAGAGGACATCAATTCACCCCTCCACTTT.

This clone has only a few counts. J is TRBJ1-4 and V is TRBV5-4, with D unclear. CDR1 and CDR2 from the germline V gene are SGHNT and YYREEE (reference sequence). The CDR3 covers 16 residues. Trimming stripped 2 bases from V and 4 bases from J, with 15 bases between. In nucleotides, the CDR3 is TGTGCCAGCAGCTTCATGAGTGGGCAGGTTAATGAAAAACTGTTTTTT. Its protein product is CASSFMSGQVNEKLFF. Full variable domain (remainder filled in from reference TRBV5-4 and TRBJ1-4): ETGVTQSPTHLIKTRGQQVTLRCSSQSGHNTVSWYQQALGQGPQFIFQYYREEENGRGNFPPRFSGLQFPNYSSELNVNALELDDSALYLCASSFMSGQVNEKLFFGSGTQLSVL.

The CDR3 nucleotides read TGTGCCAGCAGTTGGACCGACAGGGGGAATCAGCCCCAGCATTTT. Its protein is CASSWTDRGNQPQHF. The V and J genes are TRBV6-6 and TRBJ1-5; 9 bases match TRBD1. This CDR3 region has 15 residues. Germline CDR1 is MNHNY and CDR2 is SVGAGI (reference sequence). The V segment lost 4 bases and the J segment 4 bases; nucleotides outside the gene matches: 5.

This clone was detected a few times. The chain uses TRBV7-6 and TRBJ1-1; 11 bases agree with TRBD1. Germline V CDR1 and CDR2: SGHVS, FNYEAQ. The CDR3 extends over 15 amino acids. The V gene end was trimmed by 5 bases and the J gene end by 4 bases; junction bases not matched to a gene: 6. The CDR3 bases are TGTGCCAGCAGCGTTTCCGGGACAGGGGGCACTGAAGCTTTCTTT. Its translation: CASSVSGTGGTEAFF.

J is TRBJ2-3 and V is TRBV5-5; D gene unclear. Germline values: CDR1 SGHKS, CDR2 YYEKEE (reference sequence). This CDR3 is built from 13 residues. V was trimmed by 0 bases and J by 2 bases, leaving 4 bases between them. In DNA form, the CDR3 reads TGTGCCAGCAGCTTGGCCTACACAGATACGCAGTATTTT. Residues: CASSLAYTDTQYF. Filled out from reference TRBV5-5 and TRBJ2-3, the complete variable domain reads DAGVTQSPTHLIKTRGQQVTLRCSPISGHKSVSWYQQVLGQGPQFIFQYYEKEERGRGNFPDRFSARQFPNYSSELNVNALLLGDSALYLCASSLAYTDTQYFGPGTRLTVL.

The gene calls are TRBV9 and TRBJ2-6; 7 bases map to TRBD1. The CDR3 is 16 residues long. The V gene's germline CDR1 is SGDLS and CDR2 YYNGEE. Trimming removed 1 base from V and 3 bases from J; junction bases left unmatched: 4. CDR3 nucleotides: TGTGCCAGCAGCGTATCGACAGGGCTTGGGGCCAACGTCCTGACTTTC. It encodes CASSVSTGLGANVLTF.

The V and J genes are TRBV5-4 and TRBJ2-5; 7 nucleotides match TRBD1. This CDR3 region has 14 residues. The germline V gene encodes CDR1 SGHNT and CDR2 YYREEE (reference sequence). The junction had 5 bases not matched to a gene; V was cut back by 4 bases and J by 2 bases. The CDR3 nucleotides are TGTGCCAGCAGCCCACAGGGGCGGCAAGAGACCCAGTACTTC. Translated: CASSPQGRQETQYF.

V gene TRBV6-5 combines with J gene TRBJ2-1; TRBD1 agrees at 7 bases. The V gene's germline CDR1 is MNHEY and CDR2 SVGAGI. Trimming at V came to 8 bases and at J to 8 bases, leaving 12 bases not matched to a gene. The CDR3 covers 14 residues. In nucleotides, the CDR3 is TGTGCCAGCTGCACTAAGGGGGCGGAGGATGAGCAGTTCTTC. It translates to CASCTKGAEDEQFF.

The V and J genes are TRBV6-5 and TRBJ1-6; D is undetermined. The V and J ends lost 8 bases and 0 bases respectively, with 5 bases between them. Per germline, CDR1 MNHEY and CDR2 SVGAGI. CDR3 size: 13 residues. Written as DNA, the CDR3 is TGTGCCAGCGGGAGCTCCTATAATTCACCCCTCCACTTT. This sequence encodes CASGSSYNSPLHF.

The rearrangement uses TRBV27 and TRBJ1-6, with TRBD1 matching 7 bases. In germline, CDR1 is MNHEY, CDR2 SMNVEV (reference sequence). V lost 5 bases, J lost 9 bases, and 10 bases stayed unmatched. The CDR3 has 15 residues. The CDR3 DNA reads as TGTGCCAGCAGTCCAGGACAGGCCCGGAGTTCACCCCTCCACTTT. It translates to CASSPGQARSSPLHF.

V usage is TRBV6-6 and J usage is TRBJ1-5, with 9 positions matching TRBD1. CDR3 length equals 14 residues. V trimming: 5 bases; J trimming: 2 bases; junction bases outside the gene matches: 1. Looked up from germline, CDR1 is MNHNY and CDR2 is SVGAGI (reference sequence). The DNA of the CDR3 is TGTGCCAGCAGTGGACAGGGGCGCAATCAGCCCCAGCATTTT. Amino acids: CASSGQGRNQPQHF.

The chain has TRBV7-8 and TRBJ1-5, with 7 nucleotides matching TRBD1. Germline V lookup: CDR1 SGHVS, CDR2 FQNEAQ. With V trimmed by 3 bases and J by 7 bases, 6 bases remained unmatched. This CDR3 is 14 amino acids long. In DNA, the CDR3 is TGTGCCAGCAGCTTCTCCGACAGGGCGCAGCCCCAGCATTTT. It yields the protein CASSFSDRAQPQHF.

This chain links TRBV6-5 with TRBJ1-4, with D maybe TRBD1 (5 bases). V gave up 6 bases and J gave up 7 bases, with 12 bases separating them. This CDR3 has 13 residues. Germline loops: CDR1 MNHEY, CDR2 SVGAGI. CDR3 sequence reads: CASRVRGSEKLFF. Here the CDR3 DNA reads TGTGCCAGCAGGGTCCGGGGGTCTGAAAAACTGTTTTTT.

The chain combines TRBV11-2 with TRBJ1-1; D perhaps matches TRBD1 (5 bases). This CDR3 spans 13 amino acids. V was trimmed by 5 bases and J by 1 base, leaving 8 bases between them. Germline CDR1 and CDR2: SGHAT and FQNNGV. CDR3 sequence: CASSLQENTEAFF. The CDR3 nucleotides read TGTGCCAGCAGCCTACAGGAGAACACTGAAGCTTTCTTT.

The rearrangement links TRBV14 to TRBJ1-6; 8 nucleotides line up with TRBD1. The V gene end was trimmed by 3 bases and the J gene end by 0 bases; junction bases not matched to a gene: 22. CDR3 length: 23 residues. From germline, CDR1 is SGHDN and CDR2 FVKESK. CDR3 loop: CASSHTSRFSGQESRSYNSPLHF. The CDR3 bases are TGTGCCAGCAGCCATACCTCTCGATTCTCGGGACAGGAGAGTCGCTCCTATAATTCACCCCTCCACTTT.

The table lists this clone with a count of one. This chain connects TRBV5-1 to TRBJ1-1, with D uncertain. V gave up 7 bases and J gave up 0 bases, with 13 bases separating them. This CDR3 is 14 amino acids long. Germline CDR1 and CDR2: SGHRS and YFSETQ. The CDR3 nucleotides are TGCGCCAGCTCCCCGTCTACCATGAACACTGAAGCTTTCTTT. Protein sequence: CASSPSTMNTEAFF.

The chain uses TRBV5-1 and TRBJ1-6; weak D call: TRBD1 (6 bases). CDR1 is SGHRS and CDR2 is YFSETQ in the germline V gene. The CDR3 extends over 14 amino acids. V was shortened by 5 bases and J by 8 bases, with 14 bases between the two germline ends. The CDR3 is CASRAWGLDSPLHF. The CDR3 DNA is TGCGCCAGCAGGGCTTGGGGGCTAGATTCACCCCTCCACTTT.